Below, one T cell receptor beta chain is given with its context. This clonotype was seen a few times. Its antigen is not yet known. Base-call qualities are not available, and no considerably larger clone is one nucleotide away. The sample originates from a study of T cell repertoires in cytomegalovirus infection (dated by TCRdb to 2018 to 2020). About the full investigation: Recently identified HLA-C-restricted CMV epitopes, whose presentation resists viral immunomodulation, were targeted by peptide stimulations together with well-studied HLA-B-restricted epitopes. Donor HLA type was relevant to the analysis, as public TCR beta signatures indicated carriage of CMV infection together with the matching HLA type.

The sample's treatment or condition label, decoded: in vitro stimulation with specific CMV peptide epitopes to enrich CMV-specific T cells. Trimmed from V: 4 bases; trimmed from J: 3 bases; junction bases lacking a gene match: 4. The CDR3 contains 15 residues, cysteine and phenylalanine counted. The sequence is cut down to CDR3 DNA, 45 bases in frame from base 1. The germline V gene (reference sequence) gives CDR1 as SEHNR and CDR2 as FQNEAQ. Instrument used: Illumina HiSeq 1500. TCRdb passed the public sequencing reads through fastp at Q25 and MiXCR, retaining productive beta sequences. Every entry covers one CDR3 protein and lists the most common genes and DNA from its rows. Recorded for this sample are roughly 570,000 distinct CDR3 sequences; over 35% of them occurred a single time. The top ten hold 48% of the sample. Paper-wide results and their limitations: Cumulative frequency of public TCR beta family members discriminated carriers of CMV infection plus the relevant HLA type in this cohort and an independent roughly 330-donor cohort. The ex vivo response was dominated by HLA-C-restricted CMV-specific TCR beta clonotypes, which also provided the single most frequent clonotype in two of eight donors.

The material sequenced was cultured PBMCs, taken from culture after CMV antigen stimulation. The source is a human donor in good health (CMV status not recorded). Some clones in this sample may be carry-over from other donors' samples. The V gene is TRBV7-9 and the J gene is TRBJ1-4, with 8 bases aligning to TRBD1. DNA sequence: TGTGCCAGCAGCTCCCAGGGGGCCCCTAATGAAAAACTGTTTTTT. It codes for CASSSQGAPNEKLFF.